This T cell receptor (beta chain) was found in a study of human T cells and chemical hapten exposure. Study-wide background: Doses of diphenylcyclopropenone went to the patients' scalps weekly throughout the roughly 22-week study. Alopecia universalis, totalis or areata was present in patients who were mostly female.

Study results and caveats: Once DPC sensitization occurred, TCRs above 1 in 1000 frequency showed no change.

Individual cDNA molecules each carried unique molecular identifiers attached by the library. Each CDR3 protein gets one entry after TCRdb re-called the RACE reads with MiXCR. Of roughly 48,000 distinct CDR3 sequences listed, around 10% were seen once; the top ten hold about 2%. This clonotype was counted between two and nine times. Its matching antigen is unknown. Described time point: patch test 1, 2 weeks after DPC sensitization. Treatment here: therapeutic diphenylcyclopropenone sensitization with weekly scalp DPC. The authors' total RNA extraction used unfractionated whole blood. This TCR derives from a woman aged 40 to 55 with alopecia areata. Some clones in this sample may be carry-over from other donors' samples. Sequenced material: whole blood, taken in connection with sensitization to the hapten diphenylcyclopropenone (DPC).

CDR3 residues: CASSPEGLSSYNEQFF. DNA of the CDR3: TGTGCCAGCAGCCCCGAGGGTTTGAGCTCCTACAATGAGCAGTTCTTC. The rearrangement uses TRBV11-3 and TRBJ2-1, with D possibly TRBD2 on 5 matching bases. CDR1 is SGHNT and CDR2 is YENEEA in the germline V gene. The CDR3 spans 16 residues. V shed 5 bases and J shed 0 bases, with 14 bases lying between them.